The 2 T cell receptor beta chains reported below all come from one sample, sequenced in a study of T cells in Graves' hyperthyroidism and ophthalmopathy (dated by TCRdb to between 2019 and 2020). Library prep was done by multiplex PCR. TCRdb lists the instrument as Illumina HiSeq 2000. The TCR beta CDR3 regions were amplified from RNA transcripts. The first round of RT-PCR for the TCR CDR3 was performed with the HTBI primer set and the Qiagen OneStep RT-PCR kit. TCRdb itself trimmed the public reads at Q25 with fastp, ran MiXCR and retained productive beta chains. Records with the same CDR3 protein are collapsed into one entry carrying the most frequent genes and DNA. This sample gives a few hundred thousand distinct CDR3 sequences in total; around 21% of them show up just once. The ten largest clones represent about a quarter of the sample. The sequenced material came from blood. All receptors come from a man between 18 and 35 years old with Graves' hyperthyroidism.

Ten or more counts support this clonotype. The chain has TRBV6-5 and TRBJ1-2, with TRBD1 as a possible D gene (6 bases). The CDR3 consists of 15 residues. Deletions cut 5 bases from V and 1 base from J, with 14 bases between. Germline CDR1 MNHEY, CDR2 SVGAGI. The CDR3 DNA reads as TGTGCCAGCAGTAGTGGACAGAGCGATAACTATGGCTACACCTTC. Translated, it gives CASSSGQSDNYGYTF.

This clonotype has a handful of counts. The chain joins TRBV2 to TRBJ2-2; 15 bases match TRBD2. With 5 bases clipped from V and 0 bases from J, the junction kept 7 bases outside the gene matches. The CDR3 loop spans 19 amino acids. CDR1 SNHLY and CDR2 FYNNEI come from the germline V gene. The CDR3 protein is CASSPGLAGGAPNTGELFF. Written as DNA, the CDR3 is TGTGCCAGCAGTCCGGGACTAGCGGGGGGAGCTCCGAACACCGGGGAGCTGTTTTTT.